What follows are 32 T cell receptor beta chains derived from one specimen sequenced in a study of OX40 agonist ivuxolimab in advanced cancers. Assay used: immunoSEQ multiplex PCR; TCRdb lists only in-frame clones, some missing. Among under 100,000 clones listed, 92% were seen once. Specimen: CD4+ or CD8+ T cells sorted from blood, collected in a trial of the OX40 agonist ivuxolimab. The receptors here all came from an adult with an advanced solid tumor such as melanoma, head and neck, liver or kidney cancer.

V and J are TRBV5-1 and TRBJ2-7; maybe TRBD1 (5 bases). Trimming shortened V by 1 base and J by 6 bases, and 14 bases separated the two germline ends. The V gene's germline CDR1 is SGHRS and CDR2 YFSETQ. The length of the CDR3 is 14 residues. CDR3 in DNA: TGCGCCAGCAGCTTGTACCAAGGGGAAGCCGAGCAGTACTTC. This codes for CASSLYQGEAEQYF.

V and J are TRBV28 and TRBJ2-7; 8 positions agree with TRBD1. The CDR3 has 15 amino acids. With 5 bases clipped from V and 3 bases from J, the junction kept 9 bases outside the gene matches. The germline CDR1 and CDR2 sequences are MDHEN and SYDVKM. In DNA form, the CDR3 reads TGTGCCAGCAGTAAGACAGGGGACCCCTTCTACGAGCAGTACTTC. This codes for CASSKTGDPFYEQYF.

This rearrangement joins TRBV28 to TRBJ2-3, with TRBD2 matching 10 bases. This CDR3 region has 13 residues. Trimming at V came to 5 bases and at J to 9 bases, leaving 5 bases not matched to a gene. CDR1 and CDR2 (germline): MDHEN, SYDVKM. The DNA of the CDR3 is TGTGCCAGCAGTGGGGGGGGACTAGCGACGCAGTATTTT. It specifies CASSGGGLATQYF.

The CDR3 DNA reads as TGTGCCAGCAGTTATGGGGGTGGGACTAGGCTAATTAATGAGCAGTTCTTC. It specifies CASSYGGGTRLINEQFF. This chain joins TRBV27 and TRBJ2-1; 8 bases are shared with TRBD2. In germline, CDR1 is MNHEY, CDR2 SMNVEV (reference sequence). CDR3 length: 17 amino acids. Trimming at V came to 4 bases and at J to 7 bases, leaving 15 bases not matched to a gene.

V and J are TRBV25-1 and TRBJ1-1; 7 bases are a match to TRBD1. This CDR3 contains 14 residues. Germline V gene data show CDR1 as MGHDK and CDR2 as SYGVNS. V trimming: 7 bases; J trimming: 2 bases; junction bases outside the gene matches: 7. CDR3 residues: CASIRQGGNTEAFF. The CDR3 bases are TGTGCCAGCATTCGACAGGGCGGTAACACTGAAGCTTTCTTT.

V usage is TRBV10-2 and J usage is TRBJ2-5; no reliable D call. Trimming removed 0 bases from V and 11 bases from J, with 13 bases in between. This CDR3 contains 13 residues. Germline CDR1 and CDR2: WSHSY and SAAADI. As DNA, the CDR3 is TGCGCCAGCAGTGAGTCTCCTGGTTGGAGTCAGTACTTC. Its protein product is CASSESPGWSQYF.

The chain uses TRBV11-3 and TRBJ1-2; D is unclear. Germline V gives CDR1 SGHNT, CDR2 YENEEA. The V end was cut by 1 base, the J end by 6 bases, with 9 bases between. The CDR3 is made up of 13 amino acids. The CDR3 DNA reads TGTGCCAGCAGCTTAGGCCGGACGGATGGCTACACCTTC. It encodes CASSLGRTDGYTF.

The V gene is TRBV5-1, the J gene TRBJ2-7; 7 nucleotides match TRBD1. Germline trimming cut 4 bases from V and 6 bases from J; bases unmatched to any gene: 7. The CDR3 totals 13 residues. From germline, CDR1 is SGHRS and CDR2 YFSETQ. Here the CDR3 reads CASSRRQGSEQYF. The DNA of the CDR3 is TGCGCCAGCAGCAGAAGACAGGGCTCCGAGCAGTACTTC.

This chain connects TRBV11-2 to TRBJ2-7, with TRBD2 identical over 9 bases. The CDR3 loop spans 15 amino acids. Germline CDR1 is SGHAT and CDR2 is FQNNGV. The V segment lost 4 bases and the J segment 3 bases; nucleotides outside the gene matches: 7. The CDR3 region is CASSSLSGSRYEQYF. The CDR3, as DNA: TGTGCCAGCAGCTCCCTTAGCGGGAGTCGCTACGAGCAGTACTTC.

Here the CDR3 DNA reads TGTGCCAGCAGTTACGGGCGGGAGGTTTCCCACGAGCAGTACTTC. Its protein is CASSYGREVSHEQYF. The V gene is TRBV6-5, the J gene TRBJ2-7, with 8 bases matching TRBD2. CDR1 is MNHEY and CDR2 is SVGAGI in the germline V gene. CDR3 length equals 15 residues. V was clipped by 2 bases and J by 5 bases; unmatched bases: 8.

Here the CDR3 DNA reads TGTGCCAGCAGCCGTGACTCGGAGGCTGGCTACACCTTC. It encodes CASSRDSEAGYTF. The rearrangement uses TRBV7-3 and TRBJ1-2, with unresolved D. CDR1 and CDR2 from the germline V gene are SGHTA and FQGTGA. V was shortened by 5 bases and J by 7 bases, with 14 bases between the two germline ends. This CDR3 region has 13 residues.

In DNA, the CDR3 is TGTGCCAGCAGAAGGACACAGAGCTACAATGAGCAGTTCTTC. It translates to CASRRTQSYNEQFF. The chain links TRBV6-5 to TRBJ2-1, with a possible D match to TRBD1 (5 bases). This CDR3 is 14 amino acids long. With 6 bases removed from V and 3 bases from J, the gap between germline ends came to 12 bases. Germline V gene lookup returns CDR1 MNHEY and CDR2 SVGAGI.

The gene calls are TRBV18 and TRBJ1-1, with D possibly matching TRBD1 (5 bases). The germline V and J ends were trimmed by 3 bases and 0 bases, with 17 bases remaining between them. In germline, CDR1 is KGHSH, CDR2 LQKENI. CDR3 size: 17 residues. CDR3 DNA: TGTGCCAGCTCACCTCTTGGGGTCGGGGCGGTGAACACTGAAGCTTTCTTT. Encoded protein: CASSPLGVGAVNTEAFF.

The rearrangement links TRBV21-1 to TRBJ1-1; TRBD1 reflects the table's D call only, with no check against the DNA. TRBV21-1 is assigned pseudogene status. This CDR3 comprises 14 residues. The CDR3 region is CASSKEAGNTEAFF. The CDR3 coding sequence is TGTGCCAGCAGCAAAGAAGCAGGGAACACTGAAGCTTTCTTT.

The chain is built from TRBV19 and TRBJ1-2; 7 nucleotides agree with TRBD1. The germline V gene encodes CDR1 LNHDA and CDR2 SQIVND (reference sequence). The CDR3 sequence is 16 residues long. V lost 3 bases and J lost 2; bases outside the gene matches: 9. This CDR3 reads CASSIPAGGYNYGYTF. The CDR3 coding sequence is TGTGCCAGTAGTATCCCGGCAGGGGGTTACAACTATGGCTACACCTTC.

This sequence joins TRBV19 and TRBJ2-2, with 8 bases aligning to TRBD1. V lost 4 bases and J lost 6; bases outside the gene matches: 7. This CDR3 contains 15 residues. Germline V gives CDR1 LNHDA, CDR2 SQIVND (reference sequence). The DNA of the CDR3 is TGTGCCAGTAGTACCCCAAGGACAGGGTCCGGGGAGCTGTTTTTT. It is translated as CASSTPRTGSGELFF.

This rearrangement joins TRBV5-4 to TRBJ2-3, with a tentative D call TRBD2 (7 bases). Trimming took off 2 bases at V and 0 bases at J, with 10 bases between the two ends. The CDR3 runs 15 residues. Germline CDR1 is SGHNT and CDR2 is YYREEE (reference sequence). CDR3 in amino acids: CASSFGGTSTDTQYF. DNA for the CDR3: TGTGCCAGCAGCTTCGGGGGGACAAGCACAGATACGCAGTATTTT.

The rearrangement joins TRBV7-2 to TRBJ2-2; D unclear. This CDR3 region has 15 residues. CDR1 and CDR2 (germline): SGHTA, FQGNSA. Trimming took 5 bases from V and 0 from J, leaving 10 bases between them. As DNA, the CDR3 is TGTGCCAGCAGCCCAAGGGCCACGAACACCGGGGAGCTGTTTTTT. Its translation is CASSPRATNTGELFF. Variable domain in full (rest from reference TRBV7-2 and TRBJ2-2): GAGVSQSPSNKVTEKGKDVELRCDPISGHTALYWYRQSLGQGLEFLIYFQGNSAPDKSGLPSDRFSAERTGGSVSTLTIQRTQQEDSAVYLCASSPRATNTGELFFGEGSRLTVL.

The chain carries TRBV2 and TRBJ2-5; 8 positions agree with TRBD1. CDR1 and CDR2 from the germline V gene are SNHLY and FYNNEI. The length of the CDR3 is 15 residues. Trimming took 10 bases from V and 4 from J; bases not matched to a gene: 14. As DNA, the CDR3 is TGTGCCATCCAGTCCAGGGGGCTGTTAATAGAGACCCAGTACTTC. It encodes CAIQSRGLLIETQYF.

The V call is TRBV10-3, the J call TRBJ1-5; D unclear. Per germline, CDR1 ENHRY and CDR2 SYGVKD. Trimming cost V 7 bases and J 9 bases, with 19 bases left between them. CDR3 length: 14 amino acids. CDR3 in amino acids: CAIISVYGLRPQHF. The CDR3 nucleotides read TGTGCCATCATTTCGGTCTATGGTTTGCGGCCCCAGCATTTT.

V is TRBV5-1 and J is TRBJ1-3; D is undetermined. This CDR3 comprises 15 residues. The V gene lost 4 bases and the J gene lost 2 bases, with 13 bases spanning the gap. Germline V gene data show CDR1 as SGHRS and CDR2 as YFSETQ. In nucleotides, the CDR3 is TGCGCCAGCAGCCACGGGGAGGCAGCTGGAAACACCATATATTTT. Encoded protein: CASSHGEAAGNTIYF.

The chain carries TRBV6-5 and TRBJ1-6; 9 bases line up with TRBD1. Germline trimming cut 6 bases from V and 10 bases from J; bases unmatched to any gene: 7. Germline CDR1 MNHEY, CDR2 SVGAGI. CDR3 length: 14 residues. CDR3 region: CASSRRQGGSPLHF. Here the CDR3 DNA reads TGTGCCAGCAGCCGACGACAGGGGGGATCACCCCTCCACTTT.

The rearrangement joins TRBV19 to TRBJ2-2, with TRBD2 identical over 7 bases. In germline, CDR1 is LNHDA, CDR2 SQIVND (reference sequence). With V trimmed by 4 bases and J by 4 bases, 3 bases remained unmatched. This CDR3 comprises 14 residues. This CDR3 reads CASSSGRRTGELFF. The DNA of the CDR3 is TGTGCCAGTAGTAGCGGGAGACGCACCGGGGAGCTGTTTTTT.

The CDR3: CSVRGGGNTEAFF. DNA of the CDR3: TGCAGCGTGAGAGGGGGTGGGAACACTGAAGCTTTCTTT. This chain uses TRBV29-1 with TRBJ1-1; D perhaps matches TRBD1 (6 bases). V was pared by 6 bases and J by 1 base, with 12 bases between. Germline values: CDR1 SQVTM, CDR2 ANQGSEA. The CDR3 length is 13 residues.

This clone was counted only a few times. The genes are TRBV15 and TRBJ2-3, with D unclear. The CDR3 has 15 residues. Germline V gene sequence: CDR1 LNHNV, CDR2 YYDKDF (reference sequence). Trimming shortened V by 0 bases and J by 2 bases, and 9 bases separated the two germline ends. The CDR3 here is CATSRDSSPTDTQYF. The CDR3 DNA is TGTGCCACCAGCAGAGACTCCAGCCCCACAGATACGCAGTATTTT.

V usage is TRBV11-2 and J usage is TRBJ1-1; D unresolved. The CDR3 extends over 13 amino acids. Trimming stripped 4 bases from V and 3 bases from J, with 9 bases between. The germline V gene has CDR1 SGHAT and CDR2 FQNNGV. CDR3 sequence (DNA): TGTGCCAGCAGCTATATAAAGGACACTGAAGCTTTCTTT. This codes for CASSYIKDTEAFF.

This sequence joins TRBV4-3 and TRBJ2-5; D possibly corresponds to TRBD2 (5 bases). V dropped 0 bases and J dropped 5 bases, with 19 bases sitting between them. CDR1 is LGHNA, CDR2 YSLEER, per germline. This CDR3 is 17 amino acids long. The CDR3: CASSQESGSFPRETQYF. In DNA form, the CDR3 reads TGCGCCAGCAGCCAAGAGAGCGGTAGCTTCCCTCGGGAGACCCAGTACTTC.

The V call is TRBV7-2, the J call TRBJ2-5, with TRBD2 matching 14 bases. CDR1 is SGHTA and CDR2 is FQGNSA in the germline V gene. V trimming: 5 bases; J trimming: 9 bases; junction bases outside the gene matches: 8. The CDR3 has 15 residues. The CDR3: CASSPGTSGRTSQYF. For the CDR3, the DNA is TGTGCCAGCAGCCCCGGGACTAGCGGGAGAACGTCCCAGTACTTC.

This chain links TRBV5-1 with TRBJ2-3; D may be TRBD1 (6 bases). Germline V gives CDR1 SGHRS, CDR2 YFSETQ. The CDR3 is 13 residues long. Trimming left V 3 bases short and J 2 bases short, with 7 bases between. In DNA, the CDR3 is TGCGCCAGCAGCTGGGACAACACAGATACGCAGTATTTT. It codes for CASSWDNTDTQYF.

The chain couples TRBV7-9 to TRBJ1-5; no definite D call. V was shortened by 3 bases and J by 1 base, with 7 bases between the two germline ends. The germline CDR1 and CDR2 sequences are SEHNR and FQNEAQ (reference sequence). CDR3 size: 14 residues. The CDR3 spells CASSFSESNQPQHF. CDR3 coding DNA: TGTGCCAGCAGCTTTAGTGAAAGCAATCAGCCCCAGCATTTT.

J is TRBJ2-7 and V is TRBV4-3, with TRBD2 identical over 7 bases. Unmatched junction bases numbered 10, after V lost 0 bases and J lost 2 bases. Germline assignment: CDR1 LGHNA and CDR2 YSLEER. The CDR3 has 17 residues. CDR3 in DNA: TGCGCCAGCAGCCAAGATAGCCGCGGGAGTTCCCCCTACGAGCAGTACTTC. Residues: CASSQDSRGSSPYEQYF.

This clone was counted a single time. The rearrangement links TRBV4-2 to TRBJ2-7, with 7 bases aligning to TRBD2. Germline CDR1 and CDR2: LGHNA and YNFKEQ. With V trimmed by 1 base and J by 4 bases, 4 bases remained unmatched. The CDR3 contains 14 residues. The CDR3: CASSQGREWYEQYF. The CDR3, as DNA: TGTGCCAGCAGCCAAGGGCGGGAGTGGTACGAGCAGTACTTC.